This TCR beta chain was documented in a study of beta chain features in type 1 diabetes. Naive, central memory, regulatory and stem cell-like memory cells within the CD4+ compartment were sorted using CD45RO/CCR7/CD25/CD127/CD95/CD27. Sequenced material consisted of expressed TCRB transcripts (all of the isolated RNA was reverse transcribed). The table came from immunoSEQ multiplex PCR; TCRdb's copy has only in-frame clones and leaves some out. The table includes around 320,000 clones, about 15% detected once. Sequencing was carried out using central memory CD4+ T cells from blood. This clonotype was sampled from a man between 25 and 39 years old in good health.

The CDR3 DNA follows: TGTGCCAGCAGTAATTCCCCCACAGATACGCAGTATTTT. Translation: CASSNSPTDTQYF. The chain joins TRBV6-1 to TRBJ2-3; no clear D gene. CDR3 length equals 13 residues. Deletions cut 5 bases from V and 2 bases from J, with 8 bases between. In germline, CDR1 is MNHNS, CDR2 SASEGT.